This T cell receptor beta chain was retrieved from a study of early T cells in non-severe SARS-CoV-2 infection. Turning to the study itself: Chains were unpaired, as sequencing was done on bulk RNA from unsorted whole blood. The study's findings and limits: A preference for anti-spike CD8 responses marked VDJdb matching, which missed private and CD4 specificities.

On this clonotype: Its specificity is unknown.

With V trimmed by 0 bases and J by 0 bases, 4 bases remained unmatched. CDR3 size: 17 residues. CDR1 and CDR2 (germline): SGHRS, YFSETQ. Individually, cDNA molecules had unique molecular identifiers attached to them. TCRdb processed the 5' RACE reads anew with MiXCR; each CDR3 protein has one entry. The sample carries some 56,000 distinct CDR3 sequences, approximately 16% recorded once. The specimen was whole blood, collected at baseline. The receptor was isolated from an adult who was a healthcare worker with PCR-confirmed SARS-CoV-2 infection or an uninfected control (not recorded which). The chain recombines TRBV5-1 with TRBJ2-4; 9 nucleotides match TRBD1. The CDR3, as DNA: TGCGCCAGCAGCTTGGTCTACAGGGGGCCAGCCAAAAACATTCAGTACTTC. Protein: CASSLVYRGPAKNIQYF.